These T cell receptor beta chains were read from a single sample in a study of T cell responses to AZD1222 COVID-19 vaccine. Produced via immunoSEQ multiplex PCR; TCRdb's table is partial and in-frame only. The top ten hold about 2.1% of the sample, which has 130,000 or so clones, 91% seen once. Sequences were derived from peripheral blood, sampled 28 days after the second AZD1222 dose. Every receptor here comes from an adult who received the AZD1222 COVID-19 vaccine. The conserved cysteine and the conserved F or W are not part of the CDR3 here. The order of the fields is clone size, J gene, V gene, CDR3 protein. Size tells how often a clone was seen (once, few, many) or the class of an expanded clone, and some rows leave it out.

abundance: once
j_gene: TRBJ2-1
v_gene: TRBV7-2
CDR3aa: ASSLRGSSYNEQF

abundance: NA
j_gene: TRBJ1-2
v_gene: TRBV19
CDR3aa: ASSILVNYGYT

abundance: few
j_gene: TRBJ2-2
v_gene: TRBV19
CDR3aa: ASRVTNTGELF

abundance: NA
j_gene: TRBJ2-5
v_gene: TRBV9
CDR3aa: ASSVGTGKETQY

abundance: NA
j_gene: TRBJ2-3
v_gene: TRBV19
CDR3aa: ASSIDRRFHSTDTQY

abundance: NA
j_gene: TRBJ1-2
v_gene: TRBV29-1
CDR3aa: SVERVGEGYT

abundance: NA
j_gene: TRBJ2-1
v_gene: TRBV7-2
CDR3aa: ASSLAGLLGEQF

abundance: NA
j_gene: TRBJ1-5
v_gene: TRBV5-1
CDR3aa: ASSLESRSNQPQH

abundance: NA
j_gene: TRBJ2-2
v_gene: TRBV18
CDR3aa: ASSPEGRPGELF

abundance: NA
j_gene: TRBJ1-6
v_gene: TRBV19
CDR3aa: ASSPTTGVDSPLH

abundance: NA
j_gene: TRBJ1-6
v_gene: TRBV19
CDR3aa: ASSATAVDGNSPLH

abundance: NA
j_gene: TRBJ1-2
v_gene: TRBV6-1
CDR3aa: ASSENGADYGYT

abundance: NA
j_gene: TRBJ1-2
v_gene: TRBV29-1
CDR3aa: SVSQGMDYGYT

abundance: NA
j_gene: TRBJ2-2
v_gene: TRBV5-1
CDR3aa: ASSRRGRLNTGELF